A single sample gave rise to the 23 T cell receptor beta chains below, sequenced in a study of blood T cell repertoires in COVID-19. TCRdb's copy holds only in-frame clones and misses some; the assay was immunoSEQ multiplex PCR. The sample has under 30,000 clones, approximately 90% seen once; the top ten hold 9.3%. The sample comprised peripheral blood. These receptors all stem from a human donor in a cohort sampled during active COVID-19.

This chain uses TRBV3-1 (or the pseudogene TRBV3-2) with TRBJ1-5; D not resolved. V was trimmed by 5 bases and J by 4 bases, leaving 12 bases between them. Germline assignment: CDR1 LGHDT and CDR2 YNNKEL (reference sequence). This CDR3 is built from 14 residues. The CDR3 coding sequence is TGTGCCAGCAGCGCCCGGGGTGAGAATCAGCCCCAGCATTTT. Encoded protein: CASSARGENQPQHF.

The chain recombines TRBV30 with TRBJ1-6; TRBD1 matches 7 bases. The length of the CDR3 is 14 residues. V was clipped by 3 bases and J by 10 bases; unmatched bases: 9. Germline lookup yields CDR1 GTSNPN and CDR2 SVGIG (reference sequence). This CDR3 is CAWRIGTASSPLHF. CDR3 sequence (DNA): TGTGCCTGGAGGATCGGGACAGCTTCATCACCCCTCCACTTT.

The chain has TRBV7-2 and TRBJ1-3; 7 bases match TRBD1. The germline CDR1 and CDR2 sequences are SGHTA and FQGNSA. Germline trimming cut 2 bases from V and 2 bases from J; bases unmatched to any gene: 3. The CDR3 runs to 15 residues. CDR3 sequence: CASSLIQGAGNTIYF. The CDR3 DNA sequence: TGTGCCAGCAGCTTAATCCAGGGGGCTGGAAACACCATATATTTT.

This clone was seen only a few times. This chain connects TRBV18 to TRBJ2-5; 9 bases line up with TRBD1. The junction had 8 bases not matched to a gene; V was cut back by 1 base and J by 5 bases. The V gene's germline CDR1 is KGHSH and CDR2 LQKENI. The CDR3 has 16 residues. The CDR3 here is CASSPRRTGAWETQYF. DNA of the CDR3: TGTGCCAGCTCACCACGGAGGACAGGGGCGTGGGAGACCCAGTACTTC.

The V call is TRBV5-6, the J call TRBJ2-3; D perhaps matches TRBD1 (6 bases). The CDR3 is made up of 15 amino acids. CDR1 is SGHDT and CDR2 is YYEEEE in the germline V gene. Trimming stripped 0 bases from V and 1 base from J, with 9 bases between. The CDR3 nucleotides read TGTGCCAGCAGCTTGGGACAGGCGGGCACAGATACGCAGTATTTT. Its translation is CASSLGQAGTDTQYF.

This chain connects TRBV5-4 to TRBJ2-7; either TRBD1 or TRBD2 may fit D (5 bases each). The CDR3 is made up of 14 amino acids. Deletions cut 4 bases from V and 3 bases from J, with 14 bases between. Germline V gene lookup returns CDR1 SGHNT and CDR2 YYREEE (reference sequence). This chain's CDR3 is CASSLDTGNYEQYF. Here the CDR3 DNA reads TGTGCCAGCAGCCTGGACACCGGGAACTACGAGCAGTACTTC.

This clone was recorded only once. V is TRBV6-6 and J is TRBJ1-2; no firm D call. Per germline, CDR1 MNHNY and CDR2 SVGAGI (reference sequence). The CDR3 totals 15 residues. Trimming left V 0 bases short and J 0 bases short, with 8 bases between. In nucleotides, the CDR3 is TGTGCCAGCAGTTACTCAGCCTCATCTAACTATGGCTACACCTTC. Protein: CASSYSASSNYGYTF.

This chain uses TRBV9 with TRBJ2-2; no reliable D call. This CDR3 comprises 12 residues. Germline loops: CDR1 SGDLS, CDR2 YYNGEE. V lost 4 bases and J lost 3, with 4 bases in between. The CDR3 DNA reads TGTGCCAGCAGCCCCTACACCGGGGAGCTGTTTTTT. Protein sequence: CASSPYTGELFF.

A few counts support this clone. The chain couples TRBV19 to TRBJ1-6; 8 bases map to TRBD1. The CDR3 is 15 amino acids. The junction had 11 bases not matched to a gene; V was cut back by 7 bases and J by 9 bases. Germline values: CDR1 LNHDA, CDR2 SQIVND (reference sequence). The CDR3 DNA reads TGTGCCAGTACTCCCTCCCGGACAGGGATTTCACCCCTCCACTTT. Translated: CASTPSRTGISPLHF.

This chain uses TRBV2 with TRBJ2-7; 11 bases map to TRBD1. CDR3 length: 14 residues. With 7 bases clipped from V and 0 bases from J, the junction kept 2 bases outside the gene matches. Per the germline V gene, CDR1 is SNHLY and CDR2 is FYNNEI. The CDR3 bases are TGTGCCAGCAAGGGACAGGGGGTCTCCTACGAGCAGTACTTC. The encoded protein is CASKGQGVSYEQYF.

The gene calls are TRBV30 and TRBJ1-3; 8 nucleotides match TRBD1. CDR1 is GTSNPN, CDR2 SVGIG, per germline (reference sequence). The trim removed 1 base at V and 2 bases at J, leaving 4 bases unmatched. There are 15 residues in the CDR3. Here the CDR3 reads CAWSGQGQAGNTIYF. The CDR3 bases are TGTGCCTGGAGTGGCCAGGGACAGGCTGGAAACACCATATATTTT.

The V and J genes are TRBV14 and TRBJ1-4; D is perhaps TRBD1 (5 bases). CDR3 length equals 16 residues. Trimming removed 2 bases from V and 4 bases from J, with 14 bases in between. The germline V gene has CDR1 SGHDN and CDR2 FVKESK. The CDR3 is CASSQYVGTVNEKLFF. As DNA, the CDR3 is TGTGCCAGCAGCCAATACGTCGGGACTGTTAATGAAAAACTGTTTTTT.

V usage is TRBV7-6 and J usage is TRBJ2-7, with 11 positions matching TRBD1. With V trimmed by 3 bases and J by 5 bases, 6 bases remained unmatched. Germline loops: CDR1 SGHVS, CDR2 FNYEAQ. CDR3 length: 15 residues. The CDR3 DNA follows: TGTGCCAGCAGCTTTCAGGACAGGGGGCCCCACGAGCAGTACTTC. The encoded protein is CASSFQDRGPHEQYF. The full variable domain, completed using reference TRBV7-6 and TRBJ2-7, is GAGVSQSPRYKVTKRGQDVALRCDPISGHVSLYWYRQALGQGPEFLTYFNYEAQQDKSGLPNDRFSAERPEGSISTLTIQRTEQRDSAMYRCASSFQDRGPHEQYFGPGTRLTVT.

This clone was seen a few times. The chain has TRBV7-8 and TRBJ2-2, with D possibly being TRBD2 (6 bases). The length of the CDR3 is 18 residues. The V gene's germline CDR1 is SGHVS and CDR2 FQNEAQ. The V end lost 8 bases, the J end lost 8 bases, and 30 bases lay between the germline ends. Here the CDR3 DNA reads TGTGCCAGCGGGCGGGAAGGGTTGGCTAGCGTCCGTATAGGGGAGCTGTTTTTT. Encoded protein: CASGREGLASVRIGELFF. The full variable domain, with the rest looked up from reference TRBV7-8 and TRBJ2-2, is GAGVSQSPRYKVAKRGQDVALRCDPISGHVSLFWYQQALGQGPEFLTYFQNEAQLDKSGLPSDRFFAERPEGSVSTLKIQRTQQEDSAVYLCASGREGLASVRIGELFFGEGSRLTVL.

This clone was counted once. This rearrangement joins TRBV27 to TRBJ2-7, with TRBD1 matching over 7 bases. This CDR3 is 13 amino acids long. The germline V gene encodes CDR1 MNHEY and CDR2 SMNVEV (reference sequence). Unmatched junction bases numbered 5, after V lost 8 bases and J lost 1 base. The CDR3 region has the DNA TGTGCCAGCTCCCGGACAGGTTCCTACGAGCAGTACTTC. It specifies CASSRTGSYEQYF.

The chain is built from TRBV7-2 and TRBJ1-6; D gene unclear. V lost 3 bases, J lost 6 bases, and 3 bases lay in between. Germline-derived CDR1 and CDR2 are SGHTA and FQGNSA. CDR3 size: 12 residues. CDR3 in amino acids: CASSLSNSPLHF. The CDR3 DNA reads as TGTGCCAGCAGCTTGAGTAATTCACCCCTCCACTTT.

V usage is TRBV19 and J usage is TRBJ2-1, with D perhaps TRBD2 (6 bases). This CDR3 is built from 18 residues. Germline CDR1 reads LNHDA; CDR2 reads SQIVND (reference sequence). V gave up 4 bases and J gave up 0 bases, with 19 bases separating them. CDR3 DNA: TGTGCCAGTAGTAGGGTTAGAGCGGGCCCAAGCTCCTACAATGAGCAGTTCTTC. Encoded protein: CASSRVRAGPSSYNEQFF.

The chain couples TRBV4-2 to TRBJ1-1, with TRBD1 as a possible D gene (5 bases). This CDR3 contains 13 residues. In germline, CDR1 is LGHNA, CDR2 YNFKEQ. Trimming stripped 7 bases from V and 1 base from J, with 10 bases between. The CDR3 bases are TGTGCCAGCACGCTGGGGGGGAACACTGAAGCTTTCTTT. Translated, it gives CASTLGGNTEAFF.

The chain combines TRBV2 with TRBJ1-4, with D perhaps TRBD1 (6 bases). The germline gives CDR1 SNHLY, CDR2 FYNNEI. The germline V and J ends were trimmed by 8 bases and 4 bases, with 11 bases remaining between them. This CDR3 comprises 13 residues. CDR3 loop: CASLQDSNEKLFF. The CDR3 DNA sequence: TGTGCCAGCCTCCAGGACAGTAATGAAAAACTGTTTTTT.

The genes are TRBV10-2 and TRBJ1-1, with 7 bases matching TRBD1. The CDR3 covers 14 residues. V trimming: 2 bases; J trimming: 2 bases; junction bases outside the gene matches: 2. The germline V gene encodes CDR1 WSHSY and CDR2 SAAADI. CDR3 residues: CASSEDRDNTEAFF. Here the CDR3 DNA reads TGCGCCAGCAGTGAGGACAGGGATAACACTGAAGCTTTCTTT.

In its sample, this clone was seen once. V gene TRBV28 combines with J gene TRBJ1-6, with a possible D match to TRBD1 (6 bases). This CDR3 region has 12 residues. CDR1 and CDR2 (germline): MDHEN, SYDVKM. Trimming removed 7 bases from V and 10 bases from J, with 11 bases in between. CDR3 DNA: TGTGCCAGCACCTCTCAGGGGTCACCCCTCCACTTT. It translates to CASTSQGSPLHF.

The chain combines TRBV7-3 with TRBJ1-2, with TRBD1 as a possible D gene (6 bases). Trimming took 5 bases from V and 2 from J, leaving 12 bases between them. Germline lookup yields CDR1 SGHTA and CDR2 FQGTGA. The CDR3 contains 14 residues. The CDR3 sequence: CASSTDTGNYGYTF. DNA for the CDR3: TGTGCCAGCAGCACCGACACAGGGAACTATGGCTACACCTTC.

The chain employs TRBV30 and TRBJ2-7; no clear D. Deletions cut 5 bases from V and 6 bases from J, with 11 bases between. The CDR3 has 11 residues. The germline gives CDR1 GTSNPN, CDR2 SVGIG (reference sequence). This chain's CDR3 is CAWDTLGEQYF. The CDR3 DNA reads as TGTGCCTGGGACACTTTGGGCGAGCAGTACTTC. Full variable domain (rest looked up from reference TRBV30 and TRBJ2-7): SQTIHQWPATLVQPVGSPLSLECTVEGTSNPNLYWYRQAAGRGLQLLFYSVGIGQISSEVPQNLSASRPQDRQFILSSKKLLLSDSGFYLCAWDTLGEQYFGPGTRLTVT.